Below are 19 T cell receptor beta chains sequenced from a single sample in a study of shared clonotypes between healthy human individuals. Here immunoSEQ multiplex PCR was the method, and the copy in TCRdb shows in-frame clones only, minus some. The data contain over 95,000 clones, roughly 50% of them singletons. Specimen: PBMCs. These receptors were obtained from a woman aged 40 to 55 in good health. Some clones in this sample may be carry-over from other donors' samples.

This clone turned up a few times. This rearrangement joins TRBV6-6 to TRBJ2-5; 7 nucleotides match TRBD2. This CDR3 comprises 13 residues. CDR1 and CDR2 (germline): MNHNY, SVGAGI (reference sequence). J gave up 9 bases and V 5 bases, and 9 bases lay outside the gene matches. CDR3 DNA sequence: TGTGCCAGCAGTCAAGCGGGACCGCGGCCCCAGTACTTC. Translated, it gives CASSQAGPRPQYF.

This clone was detected only once. The junction does not match germline at one end; this may be a read error. J is TRBJ2-1 and V is TRBV7-7; 7 bases match TRBD2. Germline CDR1 SSHAT, CDR2 FNYEAQ (reference sequence). The CDR3 sequence is 15 residues long. CDR3 nucleotide sequence: TGTGCTAGCAGTTCTATTACGGGGGGACTCAATGAGCAGTTCTTC. It codes for CASSSITGGLNEQFF.

The chain recombines TRBV30 with TRBJ1-6, with 10 bases identical to TRBD1. The CDR3 sequence is 15 residues long. Germline CDR1 GTSNPN, CDR2 SVGIG (reference sequence). With 5 bases clipped from V and 9 bases from J, the junction kept 10 bases outside the gene matches. The CDR3 DNA reads as TGTGCCTGGGACCCGGGACAGGGGAAGACTTCACCCCTCCACTTT. Residues: CAWDPGQGKTSPLHF.

This clone turned up a few times. This may be a read error: a much more frequent sequence differs by one nucleotide. At the DNA level, this CDR3 is encoded by other sequences in the same sample as well. The chain joins TRBV28 to TRBJ2-5; D not resolved. The germline gives CDR1 MDHEN, CDR2 SYDVKM. V was shortened by 3 bases and J by 4 bases, with 6 bases between the two germline ends. This CDR3 is 12 amino acids long. The CDR3: CASSFLRETQYF. CDR3 DNA sequence: TGTGCCAGCAGTTTCTTAAGAGAGACCCAGTACTTC.

About this clone itself: This is likely an artifact of a read error, given a far larger clone one base away. Other DNA sequences in the same sample also yield this CDR3. V gene TRBV30 combines with J gene TRBJ2-5; D uncertain. The CDR3 is 12 amino acids. Germline CDR1 GTSNPN, CDR2 SVGIG (reference sequence). Trimming shortened V by 5 bases and J by 14 bases, and 21 bases separated the two germline ends. CDR3 in DNA: TGTGCCTGGTCGCAGGACCGCTACGAGCAATACTTC. Translated: CAWSQDRYEQYF.

V usage is TRBV27 and J usage is TRBJ1-5; tentative D call: TRBD1 (5 bases). Looked up from germline, CDR1 is MNHEY and CDR2 is SMNVEV (reference sequence). This CDR3 contains 15 residues. The germline V and J ends were trimmed by 4 bases and 7 bases, with 17 bases remaining between them. The CDR3 DNA sequence: TGTGCCAGCAGTTCAAATAGCCGGGGGAGCCAGCCCCAGCATTTT. This sequence encodes CASSSNSRGSQPQHF.

This chain links TRBV4-3 with TRBJ2-1; TRBD2 matches 11 bases. CDR1 LGHNA and CDR2 YSLEER come from the germline V gene. Unmatched junction bases numbered 3, after V lost 0 bases and J lost 8 bases. This CDR3 is 15 amino acids long. DNA for the CDR3: TGCGCCAGCAGCCAAGATGCTAGCGGGAGGTATGAGCAGTTCTTC. Amino acids: CASSQDASGRYEQFF.

Ten or more counts support this clone. The CDR3 here is CAWSGWDGGTDTQYF. The CDR3 DNA reads as TGTGCCTGGAGTGGGTGGGACGGCGGCACAGATACGCAGTATTTT. This chain connects TRBV30 to TRBJ2-3; tentatively, D is TRBD1 or TRBD2 (5 bases each). Trimming removed 1 base at V and 1 base at J, with 12 bases between. This CDR3 has 15 amino acids. Per germline, CDR1 GTSNPN and CDR2 SVGIG (reference sequence).

The chain couples TRBV7-9 to TRBJ2-1; TRBD2 aligns across 7 bases. Trimming cost V 5 bases and J 5 bases; bases outside gene matches: 21. The CDR3 length is 19 residues. Germline CDR1 is SEHNR and CDR2 is FQNEAQ (reference sequence). DNA of the CDR3: TGTGCCAGCAGCACTAGCCAGTTATCGTTCGGGAGGACCAACAATGAGCAGTTCTTC. Translating gives CASSTSQLSFGRTNNEQFF. Full variable domain (missing parts from reference TRBV7-9 and TRBJ2-1): DTGVSQNPRHKITKRGQNVTFRCDPISEHNRLYWYRQTLGQGPEFLTYFQNEAQLEKSRLLSDRFSAERPKGSFSTLEIQRTEQGDSAMYLCASSTSQLSFGRTNNEQFFGPGTRLTVL.

This clone has only a few counts. J is TRBJ2-5 and V is TRBV14, with 15 bases matching TRBD2. J was trimmed by 2 bases and V by 4 bases; bases with no gene match: 2. Germline-derived CDR1 and CDR2 are SGHDN and FVKESK. This CDR3 contains 16 residues. The CDR3 loop is CASSPGTSGRQETQYF. DNA for the CDR3: TGTGCCAGCAGCCCGGGGACTAGCGGGAGGCAAGAGACCCAGTACTTC.

This clone has only a few counts. The chain joins TRBV30 to TRBJ1-1; D gene uncertain. Trimming removed 5 bases from V and 0 bases from J, with 10 bases in between. This CDR3 has 13 residues. CDR1 is GTSNPN and CDR2 is SVGIG in the germline V gene (reference sequence). The DNA for the CDR3 is TGTGCCTGGGACCGGGTCCTGAACACTGAAGCTTTCTTT. Translated, it gives CAWDRVLNTEAFF.

The rearrangement joins TRBV15 to TRBJ2-1, with 13 bases identical to TRBD2. This CDR3 is built from 13 residues. J lost 8 bases, V lost 10 bases, and 5 bases had no gene match. Germline-derived CDR1 and CDR2 are LNHNV and YYDKDF (reference sequence). CDR3 nucleotides: TGTGCCATCGGACTAGCGGGAGTATATGAGCAGTTCTTC. It translates to CAIGLAGVYEQFF.

This clone was detected ten times or more. This sequence joins TRBV9 and TRBJ2-7, with unresolved D. V was trimmed by 0 bases and J by 2 bases, leaving 9 bases between them. The CDR3 consists of 14 residues. CDR1 is SGDLS, CDR2 YYNGEE, per germline. The CDR3 is CASSVEVQPYEQYF. Written as DNA, the CDR3 is TGTGCCAGCAGCGTAGAGGTGCAACCCTACGAGCAGTACTTC.

This CDR3 reads CASSQEGLPSENEQFF. In DNA form, the CDR3 reads TGCGCCAGCAGCCAAGAGGGACTCCCCTCGGAAAATGAGCAGTTCTTC. V usage is TRBV4-3 and J usage is TRBJ2-1, with a weak D call TRBD2 (6 bases). From germline, CDR1 is LGHNA and CDR2 YSLEER. Trimming left V 0 bases short and J 7 bases short, with 16 bases between. The CDR3 is 16 residues long.

On this clone itself: A much bigger clone sits one base away, suggesting this may be a read error. The J gene is TRBJ1-3, the V gene TRBV30; D is undetermined. This CDR3 region has 12 residues. Germline-derived CDR1 and CDR2 are GTSNPN and SVGIG (reference sequence). CDR3: CAWSVTGSTIYF. DNA of the CDR3: TGTGCCTGGAGTGTAACTGGAAGCACCATATATTTT. Together with reference TRBV30 and TRBJ1-3, the CDR3 gives the full variable domain: SQTIHQWPATLVQPVGSPLSLECTVEGTSNPNLYWYRQAAGRGLQLLFYSVGIGQISSEVPQNLSASRPQDRQFILSSKKLLLSDSGFYLCAWSVTGSTIYFGEGSWLTVV.

V and J are TRBV25-1 and TRBJ2-3; 13 nucleotides line up with TRBD2. This CDR3 has 17 residues. CDR1 and CDR2 (germline): MGHDK, SYGVNS. Unmatched junction bases numbered 4, after V lost 4 bases and J lost 0 bases. CDR3 nucleotides: TGTGCCAGCAGTGGGACTAGCGGGAGCGCTAGCACAGATACGCAGTATTTT. Protein product: CASSGTSGSASTDTQYF.

V gene TRBV6-5 combines with J gene TRBJ2-6; tentatively, D is TRBD1 or TRBD2 (5 bases each). The CDR3 is 15 residues long. Trimming took off 2 bases at V and 2 bases at J, with 7 bases between the two ends. Germline values: CDR1 MNHEY, CDR2 SVGAGI. Here the CDR3 reads CASSYRGAGANVLTF. The CDR3 DNA reads as TGTGCCAGCAGTTACAGAGGGGCTGGGGCCAACGTCCTGACTTTC.

This clone has a count of ten or more. The chain combines TRBV25-1 with TRBJ2-4; a possible D gene is TRBD2 (6 bases). The length of the CDR3 is 17 residues. Trimming cost V 4 bases and J 0 bases, with 16 bases left between them. Germline CDR1 and CDR2: MGHDK and SYGVNS. The CDR3 loop reads CASSAGTGDLAKNIQYF. The CDR3 nucleotides read TGTGCCAGCAGTGCTGGGACGGGAGATCTAGCCAAAAACATTCAGTACTTC.

This rearrangement joins TRBV7-6 to TRBJ2-1; no clear D gene. The CDR3 runs 13 residues. Germline assignment: CDR1 SGHVS and CDR2 FNYEAQ. V shed 2 bases and J shed 7 bases, with 9 bases lying between them. The CDR3 bases are TGTGCCAGCAGCTTAATTTTGTCGAATGAGCAGTTCTTC. It is translated as CASSLILSNEQFF.